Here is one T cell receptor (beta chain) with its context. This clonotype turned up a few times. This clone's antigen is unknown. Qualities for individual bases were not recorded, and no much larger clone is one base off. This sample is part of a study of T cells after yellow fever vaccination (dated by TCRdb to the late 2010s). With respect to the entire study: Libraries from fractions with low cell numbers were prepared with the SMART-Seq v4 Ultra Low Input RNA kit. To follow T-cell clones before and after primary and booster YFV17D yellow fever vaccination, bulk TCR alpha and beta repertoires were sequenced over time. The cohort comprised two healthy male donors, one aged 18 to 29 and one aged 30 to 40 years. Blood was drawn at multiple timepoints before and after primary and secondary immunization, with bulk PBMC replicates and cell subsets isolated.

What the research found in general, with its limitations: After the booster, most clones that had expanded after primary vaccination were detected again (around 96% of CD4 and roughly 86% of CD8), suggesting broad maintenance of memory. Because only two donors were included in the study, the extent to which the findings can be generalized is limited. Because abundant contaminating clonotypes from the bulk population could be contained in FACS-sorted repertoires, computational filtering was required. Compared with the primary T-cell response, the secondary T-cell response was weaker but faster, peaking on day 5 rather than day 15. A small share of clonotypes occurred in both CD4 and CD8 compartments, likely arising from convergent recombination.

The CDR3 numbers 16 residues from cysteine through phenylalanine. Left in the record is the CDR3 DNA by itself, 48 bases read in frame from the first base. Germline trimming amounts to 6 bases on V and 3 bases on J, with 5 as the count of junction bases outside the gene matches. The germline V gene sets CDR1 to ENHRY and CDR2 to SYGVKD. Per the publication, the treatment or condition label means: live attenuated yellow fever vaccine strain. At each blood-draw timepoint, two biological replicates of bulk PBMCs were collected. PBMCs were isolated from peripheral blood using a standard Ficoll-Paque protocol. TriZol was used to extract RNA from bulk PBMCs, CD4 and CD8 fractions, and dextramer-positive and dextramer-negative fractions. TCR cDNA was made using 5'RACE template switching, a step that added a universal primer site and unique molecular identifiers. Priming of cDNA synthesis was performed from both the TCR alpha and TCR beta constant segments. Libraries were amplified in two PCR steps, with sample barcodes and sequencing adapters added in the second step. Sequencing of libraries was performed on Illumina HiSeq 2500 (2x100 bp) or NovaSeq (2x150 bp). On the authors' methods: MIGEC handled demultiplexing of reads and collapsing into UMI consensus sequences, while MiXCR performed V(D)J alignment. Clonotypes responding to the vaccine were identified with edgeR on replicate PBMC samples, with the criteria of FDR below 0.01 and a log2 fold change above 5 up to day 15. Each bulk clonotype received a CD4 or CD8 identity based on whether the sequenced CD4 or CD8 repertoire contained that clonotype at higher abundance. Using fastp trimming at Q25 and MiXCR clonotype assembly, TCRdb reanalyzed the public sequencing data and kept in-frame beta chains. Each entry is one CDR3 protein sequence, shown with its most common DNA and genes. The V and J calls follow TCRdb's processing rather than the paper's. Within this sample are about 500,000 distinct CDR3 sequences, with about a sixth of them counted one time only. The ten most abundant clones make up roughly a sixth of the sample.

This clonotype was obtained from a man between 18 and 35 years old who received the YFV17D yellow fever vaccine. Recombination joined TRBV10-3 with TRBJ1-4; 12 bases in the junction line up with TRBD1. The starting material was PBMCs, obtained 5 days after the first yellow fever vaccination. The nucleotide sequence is TGTGCCATCAGCCCGGGACAGGGGGCGCCTAATGAAAAACTGTTTTTT. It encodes CAISPGQGAPNEKLFF.